This is a list of T cell receptor beta chains from one sample in a study of cytomegalovirus exposure and HLA in healthy donors. TCRdb's table, derived via immunoSEQ multiplex PCR, lists solely in-frame clones and lacks some. The table has 150,000 or so clones, almost 85% seen once. The sequencing sample was made of PBMCs. The receptors come from a man younger than 40 in good health and CMV-seropositive. Both conserved end residues are part of each CDR3. A D gene is named only where the DNA matches it firmly. Size is omitted from some rows. Given values are once, few, many or a class for expanded clones.

D gene	clone size	V gene	J gene	CDR3 protein	CDR3 DNA
-	once	TRBV4-3	TRBJ1-1	CASSQVWATNTEAFF	TGCGCCAGCAGCCAAGTTTGGGCCACGAACACTGAAGCTTTCTTT
-	-	TRBV7-9	TRBJ2-2	CASSWTLTGELFF	TGTGCCAGCAGCTGGACACTTACCGGGGAGCTGTTTTTT
TRBD2	-	TRBV5-6	TRBJ2-2	CASSQLGLAGGDTGELFF	TGTGCCAGCAGCCAACTGGGACTAGCGGGGGGAGACACCGGGGAGCTGTTTTTT
-	-	TRBV18	TRBJ2-7	CASSPPTTLDEQYF	TGTGCCAGCTCACCACCGACTACATTGGACGAGCAGTACTTC
-	-	TRBV27	TRBJ1-1	CASSLSRPNTEAFF	TGTGCCAGCAGTTTATCCAGGCCTAACACTGAAGCTTTCTTT
-	-	TRBV5-1	TRBJ2-1	CASSLMARYNEQFF	TGCGCCAGCAGCTTGATGGCGAGGTACAATGAGCAGTTCTTC
TRBD1	-	TRBV19	TRBJ1-2	CASRTGDYGYTF	TGTGCCAGTCGAACAGGGGACTATGGCTACACCTTC
TRBD1	-	TRBV5-4	TRBJ1-2	CASRSGTGVNYGYTF	TGTGCCAGCAGATCCGGGACAGGGGTGAACTATGGCTACACCTTC
TRBD2	-	TRBV19	TRBJ2-7	CASSKTSGDYEQYF	TGTGCCAGTAGTAAAACTAGCGGTGACTACGAGCAGTACTTC
-	once	TRBV7-9	TRBJ2-7	CASSSPLAGSEQYF	TGTGCCAGCAGCTCCCCTTTGGCGGGTTCCGAGCAGTACTTC
-	-	TRBV5-6	TRBJ2-7	CASFSQGGNEQYF	TGTGCCAGCTTCTCCCAGGGGGGCAACGAGCAGTACTTC
TRBD1	-	TRBV29-1	TRBJ2-7	CSVAPGTDYEQYF	TGCAGCGTTGCGCCAGGGACAGACTACGAGCAGTACTTC
-	-	TRBV6-1	TRBJ1-2	CASSEWGGYGYTF	TGTGCCAGCAGTGAGTGGGGCGGCTATGGCTACACCTTC
-	-	TRBV30	TRBJ1-2	CAWSVASRQKRNYGYTF	TGTGCCTGGAGTGTTGCTAGCAGGCAAAAGAGGAACTATGGCTACACCTTC
-	few	TRBV9	TRBJ1-1	CASSPEGRPSLTEAFF	TGTGCCAGCAGCCCCGAAGGCAGGCCGAGCCTCACTGAAGCTTTCTTT
TRBD1	-	TRBV28	TRBJ2-1	CASSYDRGQWNEQFF	TGTGCCAGCAGTTACGACAGGGGGCAGTGGAATGAGCAGTTCTTC
-	-	TRBV28	TRBJ2-1	CASRLGGSDEQFF	TGTGCCAGCAGACTAGGGGGAAGCGATGAGCAGTTCTTC
TRBD1	-	TRBV23-1	TRBJ1-5	CASSQSGGQGRGCCNQPQHF	TGCGCCAGCAGTCAATCGGGGGGACAGGGGCGCGGGTGTTGCAATCAGCCCCAGCATTTT
TRBD2	-	TRBV28	TRBJ2-7	CASSRLADTYEQYF	TGTGCCAGCAGTCGACTAGCCGATACCTACGAGCAGTACTTC
TRBD2	once	TRBV28	TRBJ2-1	CASRTAGLADYNEQFF	TGTGCCAGCAGAACGGCGGGACTAGCGGACTACAATGAGCAGTTCTTC
TRBD1	-	TRBV6-5	TRBJ1-5	CASNAGQGINQPQHF	TGTGCCAGCAACGCGGGACAGGGTATCAATCAGCCCCAGCATTTT
TRBD2	once	TRBV5-6	TRBJ2-7	CASSSLILPGTSLPYEQYF	TGTGCCAGCAGCAGCCTAATACTTCCCGGGACTAGTCTCCCCTACGAGCAGTACTTC
-	-	TRBV19	TRBJ1-2	CASSIKTGRVGNYGYTF	TGTGCCAGTAGTATTAAAACTGGCAGGGTAGGCAACTATGGCTACACCTTC
TRBD2	-	TRBV29-1	TRBJ2-3	CSVAGLAGPSTDTQYF	TGCAGCGTCGCCGGACTAGCGGGACCTAGCACAGATACGCAGTATTTT
-	-	TRBV5-8	TRBJ1-4	CASSLGRGPSNEKLFF	TGTGCCAGCAGCTTAGGAAGGGGCCCCTCTAATGAAAAACTGTTTTTT
TRBD1	-	TRBV4-1	TRBJ1-2	CASSIPGQGKDGYTF	TGCGCCAGCAGCATACCGGGACAGGGGAAGGATGGCTACACCTTC
-	-	TRBV5-6	TRBJ1-1	CASSPPAGTKSNTEAFF	TGTGCCAGCAGCCCCCCGGCGGGGACCAAATCGAACACTGAAGCTTTCTTT